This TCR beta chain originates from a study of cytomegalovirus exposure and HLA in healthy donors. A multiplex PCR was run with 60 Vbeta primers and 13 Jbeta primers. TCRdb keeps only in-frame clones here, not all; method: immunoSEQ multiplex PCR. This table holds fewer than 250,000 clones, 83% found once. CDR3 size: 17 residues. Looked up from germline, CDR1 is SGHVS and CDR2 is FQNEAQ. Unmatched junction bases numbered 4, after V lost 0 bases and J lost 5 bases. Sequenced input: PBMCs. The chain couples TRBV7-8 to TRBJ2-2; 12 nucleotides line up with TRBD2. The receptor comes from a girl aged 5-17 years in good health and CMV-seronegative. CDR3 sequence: CASSLATSGSVTGELFF. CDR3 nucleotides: TGTGCCAGCAGCTTAGCGACTAGCGGGAGTGTAACCGGGGAGCTGTTTTTT.